Each of the 27 T cell receptor beta chains below was sequenced from the same sample in a study of identical twins. From the 5' RACE reads, TCRdb called clonotypes with MiXCR, one entry per CDR3 protein. The sample has 650,000 to 750,000 distinct CDR3 sequences; over 20% are singletons. A further study also used this sample, focusing on T cells expressing NK-cell markers.

Specimen: PBMCs. These receptors all stem from a woman aged 18-29 years in good health.

The chain couples TRBV5-1 to TRBJ2-1; D is tentatively TRBD1 or TRBD2 (6 bases each). Trimming cost V 0 bases and J 9 bases, with 19 bases left between them. This CDR3 contains 16 residues. CDR1 SGHRS and CDR2 YFSETQ come from the germline V gene. The chain's CDR3 is CASSLATGRWNTEQFF. CDR3 bases: TGCGCCAGCAGCTTGGCCACAGGGAGGTGGAATACTGAGCAGTTCTTC.

The chain couples TRBV20-1 to TRBJ1-5; D gene uncertain. This CDR3 has 12 amino acids. V lost 5 bases and J 2 bases, leaving 7 bases between the germline ends. The V gene's germline CDR1 is DFQATT and CDR2 SNEGSKA (reference sequence). CDR3 nucleotide sequence: TGCAGTGCTCTGGTTGGCAATCAGCCCCAGCATTTT. This sequence encodes CSALVGNQPQHF.

Comments on this clonotype: The germline gene is not matched at one end of the junction; a read error may be the cause. The chain joins TRBV20-1 to TRBJ2-5, with TRBD2 matching over 15 bases. Looked up from germline, CDR1 is DFQATT and CDR2 is SNEGSKA (reference sequence). This CDR3 comprises 17 residues. This CDR3 reads CCASTGTSGRRQETQYF. CDR3 coding DNA: TGCTGTGCTAGCACCGGGACTAGCGGGAGGAGGCAGGAGACCCAGTACTTC.

The rearrangement joins TRBV6-1 to TRBJ2-1, with 7 bases matching TRBD2. This CDR3 contains 13 residues. The germline gives CDR1 MNHNS, CDR2 SASEGT. J lost 8 bases, V lost 5 bases, and 6 bases had no gene match. In nucleotides, the CDR3 is TGTGCCAGCAGTACAGGAGCGGGGTATGAGCAGTTCTTC. As protein: CASSTGAGYEQFF.

In this sample, this clonotype turned up a few times. The chain couples TRBV9 to TRBJ1-5; no clear D. V lost 3 bases, J lost 7 bases, and 14 bases lay in between. CDR3 size: 14 residues. Germline-derived CDR1 and CDR2 are SGDLS and YYNGEE. In nucleotides, the CDR3 is TGTGCCAGCAGCGGCAGTGAAGGGCAACAGCCCCAGCATTTT. Translation gives CASSGSEGQQPQHF.

This rearrangement joins TRBV20-1 to TRBJ1-2; D is uncertain. V lost 3 bases, J lost 4 bases, and 9 bases lay in between. The CDR3 runs to 12 residues. Germline V gives CDR1 DFQATT, CDR2 SNEGSKA (reference sequence). For the CDR3, the DNA is TGCAGTGCTAGGGGGTCGGCCTATGGCTACACCTTC. Its protein is CSARGSAYGYTF.

Ten or more counts support this clonotype. This sequence joins TRBV18 and TRBJ2-3; D unclear. Germline V gene lookup returns CDR1 KGHSH and CDR2 LQKENI. The germline V and J ends were trimmed by 3 bases and 6 bases, with 10 bases remaining between them. This CDR3 region has 13 residues. CDR3 DNA sequence: TGTGCCAGCTCACCCCAAGGGCGGGATACGCAGTATTTT. Amino acids: CASSPQGRDTQYF.

This chain links TRBV6-1 with TRBJ2-7; D unclear. V gave up 7 bases and J gave up 6 bases, with 10 bases separating them. Germline V gene sequence: CDR1 MNHNS, CDR2 SASEGT. The CDR3 contains 11 residues. CDR3 nucleotides: TGTGCCAGCATTTGGTGGTTCGAGCAGTACTTC. It translates to CASIWWFEQYF.

Only a few counts were recorded for this clonotype. The chain has TRBV25-1 and TRBJ2-1; D is unclear. The germline V gene encodes CDR1 MGHDK and CDR2 SYGVNS. The CDR3 is made up of 14 amino acids. The V gene lost 3 bases and the J gene lost 2 bases, with 8 bases spanning the gap. This CDR3 reads CASSDAGTYNEQFF. For the CDR3, the DNA is TGTGCCAGCAGTGATGCCGGTACCTACAATGAGCAGTTCTTC.

The sample holds a few counts of this clonotype. This sequence joins TRBV24-1 and TRBJ2-2; D perhaps matches TRBD2 (5 bases). The CDR3 is 14 residues long. The V gene lost 5 bases and the J gene lost 3 bases, with 9 bases spanning the gap. CDR1 is KGHDR, CDR2 SFDVKD, per germline. The CDR3, as DNA: TGTGCCACCAGTGCTAGCCGAGACACCGGGGAGCTGTTTTTT. Protein: CATSASRDTGELFF.

This clonotype was seen repeatedly, ten times or more. The V call is TRBV7-9, the J call TRBJ1-5; D not certain. This CDR3 has 12 residues. Trimming pared 2 bases from V and 3 bases from J, leaving 2 bases between. CDR1 is SEHNR, CDR2 FQNEAQ, per germline (reference sequence). This CDR3 reads CASSLNNQPQHF. The CDR3 DNA follows: TGTGCCAGCAGCTTAAACAATCAGCCCCAGCATTTT.

A few counts support this clonotype. The rearrangement uses TRBV20-1 and TRBJ2-1; no clear D. This CDR3 comprises 13 residues. Trimming shortened V by 0 bases and J by 7 bases, and 10 bases separated the two germline ends. CDR1 is DFQATT, CDR2 SNEGSKA, per germline (reference sequence). The CDR3 region has the DNA TGCAGTGCTAGAGATTATGCCTCTAATGAGCAGTTCTTC. Its translation is CSARDYASNEQFF.

This sequence joins TRBV27 and TRBJ2-5, with D uncertain. Germline V gene data show CDR1 as MNHEY and CDR2 as SMNVEV (reference sequence). This CDR3 has 15 amino acids. V shed 2 bases and J shed 3 bases, with 13 bases lying between them. The DNA of the CDR3 is TGTGCCAGCAGTTTAACCCCCCGGCCCGAAGAGACCCAGTACTTC. Its translation is CASSLTPRPEETQYF.

In its sample, this clonotype was seen a few times. The V call is TRBV29-1, the J call TRBJ2-5; 8 bases fit TRBD2. This CDR3 comprises 12 residues. V dropped 7 bases and J dropped 5; count of bases not matched to a gene: 6. Germline V gene lookup returns CDR1 SQVTM and CDR2 ANQGSEA. CDR3 in DNA: TGCAGCGCAGGACTAGCACAGGAGACCCAGTACTTC. As protein: CSAGLAQETQYF.

This chain connects TRBV7-9 to TRBJ2-7; D possibly uses TRBD1 or TRBD2 (5 bases each). The CDR3 has 13 residues. Trimming stripped 5 bases from V and 5 bases from J, with 13 bases between. Germline V gene lookup returns CDR1 SEHNR and CDR2 FQNEAQ (reference sequence). The CDR3 coding sequence is TGTGCCAGCAGCAGAGGGGTCGGCGACGAGCAGTACTTC. It yields the protein CASSRGVGDEQYF. The variable domain in full, with the rest retrieved from reference TRBV7-9 and TRBJ2-7, is DTGVSQNPRHKITKRGQNVTFRCDPISEHNRLYWYRQTLGQGPEFLTYFQNEAQLEKSRLLSDRFSAERPKGSFSTLEIQRTEQGDSAMYLCASSRGVGDEQYFGPGTRLTVT.

The V call is TRBV30, the J call TRBJ1-2; the D is unclear. V was shortened by 0 bases and J by 4 bases, with 9 bases between the two germline ends. The CDR3 runs 13 residues. Germline V gives CDR1 GTSNPN, CDR2 SVGIG (reference sequence). The CDR3 loop is CAWSVPLIYGYTF. In DNA, the CDR3 is TGTGCCTGGAGTGTGCCCTTAATCTATGGCTACACCTTC.

The chain has TRBV7-2 and TRBJ1-1, with 7 bases fitting TRBD1. The CDR3 has 17 residues. Germline V gene sequence: CDR1 SGHTA, CDR2 FQGNSA. V shed 5 bases, J shed 1 base, and the junction held 13 bases outside the gene matches. The DNA of the CDR3 is TGTGCCAGCAGCCTTCTACAAACAGGGGCCCCGAACACTGAAGCTTTCTTT. Its protein is CASSLLQTGAPNTEAFF.

Here the CDR3 DNA reads TGTGCAGTAGACAGGGGCCAAGAGACCCAGTACTTC. This translates into CAVDRGQETQYF. This chain connects TRBV6-6 to TRBJ2-5, with TRBD1 identical over 8 bases. The CDR3 loop spans 12 amino acids. From germline, CDR1 is MNHNY and CDR2 SVGAGI (reference sequence).

The count of this clonotype is one. The rearrangement joins TRBV6-2 or TRBV6-3 to TRBJ2-6; 8 nucleotides align to TRBD1. With 5 bases clipped from V and 0 bases from J, the junction kept 9 bases outside the gene matches. The CDR3 loop spans 18 amino acids. CDR1 is MNHEY, CDR2 SVGEGT, per germline. The CDR3 sequence: CASSPTRDRSSGANVLTF. In DNA form, the CDR3 reads TGTGCCAGCAGTCCAACCCGGGACAGGAGCTCTGGGGCCAACGTCCTGACTTTC.

This clonotype was counted a few times. The chain joins TRBV5-1 to TRBJ1-4; 9 bases align to TRBD1. V lost 6 bases, J lost 8 bases, and 8 bases stayed unmatched. CDR3 length: 14 amino acids. Germline V lookup: CDR1 SGHRS, CDR2 YFSETQ. This CDR3 reads CASKRDRAEEKLFF. CDR3 nucleotides: TGCGCCAGCAAAAGGGACAGGGCTGAGGAAAAACTGTTTTTT.

The chain recombines TRBV20-1 with TRBJ2-3, with 8 positions matching TRBD2. V gave up 0 bases and J gave up 2 bases; unmatched junction bases: 10. This CDR3 has 17 residues. CDR1 is DFQATT, CDR2 SNEGSKA, per germline (reference sequence). The CDR3 DNA reads as TGCAGTGCTAGAGATGAACGAGCGGGAGCGGTCACAGATACGCAGTATTTT. Its translation is CSARDERAGAVTDTQYF.

V and J are TRBV4-2 and TRBJ1-1; D not certain. The CDR3 length is 13 residues. The V gene's germline CDR1 is LGHNA and CDR2 YNFKEQ. V gave up 0 bases and J gave up 5 bases, with 7 bases separating them. The chain's CDR3 is CASSQDHGTEAFF. The CDR3, as DNA: TGTGCCAGCAGCCAAGATCACGGGACTGAAGCTTTCTTT.

This clonotype has ten or more counts. The rearrangement joins TRBV28 to TRBJ1-3; D gene ambiguous. The CDR3 is 15 residues long. V was clipped by 5 bases and J by 1 base, with 12 bases between them. Germline-derived CDR1 and CDR2 are MDHEN and SYDVKM. The CDR3 protein is CASSPQRLSGNTIYF. The CDR3 nucleotides read TGTGCCAGCAGTCCCCAGAGGCTTTCTGGAAACACCATATATTTT. The full variable domain, completed using reference TRBV28 and TRBJ1-3, is DVKVTQSSRYLVKRTGEKVFLECVQDMDHENMFWYRQDPGLGLRLIYFSYDVKMKEKGDIPEGYSVSREKKERFSLILESASTNQTSMYLCASSPQRLSGNTIYFGEGSWLTVV.

This clonotype showed up just a few times. The chain joins TRBV4-1 to TRBJ2-5; D might be TRBD2 (6 bases). The germline gives CDR1 MGHRA, CDR2 YSYEKL. The CDR3 is made up of 15 amino acids. Trimming took off 1 base at V and 1 base at J, with 10 bases between the two ends. CDR3 sequence (DNA): TGCGCCAGCAGCCAAGCAGGGAGGTCCCAAGAGACCCAGTACTTC. This encodes CASSQAGRSQETQYF.

Only a few counts were recorded for this clonotype. This chain joins TRBV5-6 and TRBJ2-1; weak D call: TRBD2 (5 bases). CDR1 is SGHDT and CDR2 is YYEEEE in the germline V gene. Trimming left V 0 bases short and J 6 bases short, with 16 bases between. The CDR3 spans 16 residues. The CDR3 bases are TGTGCCAGCAGCTTGGGGGTACTTACAGCGGCCAATGAGCAGTTCTTC. Residues: CASSLGVLTAANEQFF.

CDR3 coding DNA: TGTGCCAGCAGTTTTCAGGGGGGCGCGAACACCGGGGAGCTGTTTTTT. This codes for CASSFQGGANTGELFF. The V gene is TRBV12-3 or TRBV12-4, the J gene TRBJ2-2; tentatively, D is TRBD1 (7 bases). The CDR3 contains 16 residues. Trimming removed 3 bases at V and 0 bases at J, with 11 bases between.

This clonotype was counted between two and nine times. V and J are TRBV10-2 and TRBJ2-7; no clear D. V lost 6 bases and J 6 bases, leaving 15 bases between the germline ends. The germline V gene has CDR1 WSHSY and CDR2 SAAADI. This CDR3 spans 13 amino acids. CDR3 in DNA: TGCGCCAGCAGCGCCCAAAGGTCCCGCGAGCAGTACTTC. Its translation: CASSAQRSREQYF.